Listed below are T cell receptor beta chains from one sample, sequenced in a study of cytomegalovirus exposure and HLA in healthy donors. Some clones are missing from TCRdb's copy, which holds only in-frame ones; the method was immunoSEQ multiplex PCR. This table holds 300,000 or so clones, roughly 86% found once. Source material: PBMCs. The receptors derive from a woman aged 40 to 50 in good health and CMV-seropositive. Each CDR3 is given without its conserved first and last residue. D genes are given only for firm matches.

cdr3_length,d_call,j_call,v_call,cdr3_aa
9,-,TRBJ2-4,TRBV20-1,SARTGDIQY
11,-,TRBJ1-2,TRBV12-5,ASGSGYRYGYT
15,TRBD2,TRBJ2-1,TRBV7-2,ASSSRISSGNYNEQF
13,-,TRBJ1-1,TRBV6-5,ASSYSGGRNTEAF
13,TRBD1,TRBJ1-4,TRBV28,ASSPADRDNEKLF
13,TRBD2,TRBJ2-7,TRBV7-2,ASNNRLAGISWQY
8,TRBD1,TRBJ2-5,TRBV20-1,SARGETQY
13,-,TRBJ2-1,TRBV9,ASSAPGTSYNEQF
20,-,TRBJ2-7,TRBV23-1,ASSQSERPRGRAGVSSYEQY
12,TRBD2,TRBJ2-1,TRBV7-2,ASSRGLAANEQF
11,TRBD1,TRBJ1-2,TRBV27,ASSSTGGWGYT